A selection of T cell receptor beta chains follows, all from one sample in a study of vaccination and CD4 T cells after COVID-19. Via MiXCR, TCRdb re-called the PCR reads, giving one row per CDR3 protein. The data contain 14,000 or so distinct CDR3 sequences, roughly three fifths of them singletons. No cognate antigen is known for these TCRs. The sequencing input was CD4+ T cells from blood, cultured in vitro. The receptor set was obtained from a human donor who had recovered from COVID-19. Each CDR3 is given with its conserved first and last residue. The D gene is left open where the match is weak. Rows give clone size only sometimes, using once, few, many, or a class for an expanded clone.

abundance,d_gene,v_gene,j_gene,len,CDR3aa,CDR3nt
.,.,TRBV6-5,TRBJ2-6,15,CASSSGVSGANVLTF,TGTGCCAGCAGTTCAGGCGTCTCTGGGGCCAACGTCCTGACTTTC
.,.,TRBV21-1,TRBJ2-2,17,CASHPGTQQQNTGELFF,TGTGCCAGCCACCCAGGGACTCAGCAGCAGAACACCGGGGAGCTGTTTTTT
.,.,TRBV2,TRBJ1-6,17,CASRALGEPFRYSPLHF,TGTGCCAGCAGAGCTCTGGGGGAGCCCTTTCGGTATTCACCCCTCCACTTT
.,.,TRBV6-2/TRBV6-3,TRBJ2-5,13,CASSYSPLGTQYF,TGTGCCAGCAGTTACAGTCCCTTGGGGACCCAGTACTTC
.,.,TRBV6-1,TRBJ1-5,18,CASRTQGIRGDSNQPQHF,TGTGCCAGCAGGACACAGGGTATCCGGGGGGATAGCAATCAGCCCCAGCATTTT
few,.,TRBV18,TRBJ1-2,13,CASSEDRNYGYTF,TGTGCCAGCTCAGAGGACAGAAACTATGGCTACACCTTC
.,.,TRBV10-3,TRBJ1-2,13,CAISAISNYGYTF,TGTGCCATCAGTGCGATCTCTAACTATGGCTACACCTTC
.,.,TRBV6-2/TRBV6-3,TRBJ1-1,12,CASRTGNTEAFF,TGTGCCAGCAGAACAGGGAACACTGAAGCTTTCTTT
.,.,TRBV11-3,TRBJ2-5,15,CASSLGAAIQETQYF,TGTGCCAGCAGCTTAGGGGCGGCCATCCAAGAGACCCAGTACTTC
.,TRBD1,TRBV7-9,TRBJ1-1,13,CASSRQGHTEAFF,TGTGCCAGCTCCCGACAGGGGCACACTGAAGCTTTCTTT
.,TRBD1,TRBV15,TRBJ1-5,13,CATQDRGGQPQHF,TGTGCCACCCAAGACAGGGGTGGTCAGCCCCAGCATTTT
.,.,TRBV7-3,TRBJ2-2,17,CASSPTPDPPATGELFF,TGTGCCAGCAGCCCTACCCCGGACCCGCCGGCAACCGGGGAGCTGTTTTTT
.,.,TRBV24-1,TRBJ2-5,13,CATSEGIQETQYF,TGTGCCACCAGTGAAGGTATTCAAGAGACCCAGTACTTC
.,.,TRBV6-2/TRBV6-3,TRBJ2-7,16,CASSYQGLSGTYEQYF,TGTGCCAGCAGTTACCAGGGGCTAAGTGGGACCTACGAGCAGTACTTC
.,.,TRBV20-1,TRBJ1-1,15,CSARQYRDFNTEAFF,TGCAGTGCTAGACAATACAGGGATTTTAACACTGAAGCTTTCTTT
.,.,TRBV20-1,TRBJ2-5,16,CSATPPRTTLQETQYF,TGCAGTGCGACCCCCCCCCGGACTACCCTCCAAGAGACCCAGTACTTC
few,TRBD1,TRBV2,TRBJ1-6,13,CASSAQGNSPLHF,TGTGCCTCTTCAGCACAGGGGAATTCACCCCTCCACTTT
.,.,TRBV20-1,TRBJ2-7,13,CSAPTYQAYEQYF,TGCAGTGCTCCAACCTACCAAGCCTACGAGCAGTACTTC
.,TRBD2,TRBV20-1,TRBJ2-4,11,CSAALAGVQYF,TGCAGTGCCGCACTAGCGGGAGTTCAGTACTTC
once,.,TRBV20-1,TRBJ2-3,11,CSAASTDTQYF,TGCAGTGCCGCCAGCACAGATACGCAGTATTTT
.,.,TRBV6-1,TRBJ2-3,15,CASRTGGTSTDTQYF,TGTGCCAGCAGGACTGGGGGGACTAGCACAGATACGCAGTATTTT
.,.,TRBV27,TRBJ2-6,16,CASSSRGRSGANVLTF,TGTGCCAGCAGTTCCCGGGGCCGCTCTGGGGCCAACGTCCTGACTTTC
.,TRBD2,TRBV20-1,TRBJ2-2,17,CSARLRSSGRGTGELFF,TGCAGTGCTAGATTACGGAGTAGCGGGAGGGGCACCGGGGAGCTGTTTTTT
.,TRBD1,TRBV20-1,TRBJ1-1,15,CSARVRQGARTEAFF,TGCAGTGCTAGAGTGAGACAGGGGGCGAGGACTGAAGCTTTCTTT
.,.,TRBV6-1,TRBJ2-7,19,CASSEALLGGLILSYEQYF,TGTGCCAGCAGTGAAGCGCTTCTGGGGGGGCTGATCTTATCATACGAGCAGTACTTC
few,.,TRBV20-1,TRBJ1-1,14,CSAKRGGSETEAFF,TGCAGTGCAAAAAGGGGGGGGAGTGAAACTGAAGCTTTCTTT